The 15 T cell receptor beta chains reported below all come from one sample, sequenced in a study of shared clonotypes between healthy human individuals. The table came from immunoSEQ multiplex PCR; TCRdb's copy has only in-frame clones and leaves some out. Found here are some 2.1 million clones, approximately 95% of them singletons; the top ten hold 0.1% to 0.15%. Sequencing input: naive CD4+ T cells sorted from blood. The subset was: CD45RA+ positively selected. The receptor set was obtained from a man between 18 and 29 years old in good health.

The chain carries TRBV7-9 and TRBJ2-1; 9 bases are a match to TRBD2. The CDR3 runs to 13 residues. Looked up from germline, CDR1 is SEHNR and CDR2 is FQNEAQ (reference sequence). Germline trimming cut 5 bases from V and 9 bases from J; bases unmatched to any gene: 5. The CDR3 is CASSQGLALEQFF. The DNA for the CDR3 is TGTGCCAGCAGCCAGGGACTAGCTCTTGAGCAGTTCTTC.

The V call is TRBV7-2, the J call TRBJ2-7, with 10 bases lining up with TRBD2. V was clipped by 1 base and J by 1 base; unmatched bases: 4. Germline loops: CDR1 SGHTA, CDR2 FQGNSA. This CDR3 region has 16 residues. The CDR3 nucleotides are TGTGCCAGCAGCTTAGGGCTAGCGGGAGTTTCCTACGAGCAGTACTTC. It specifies CASSLGLAGVSYEQYF.

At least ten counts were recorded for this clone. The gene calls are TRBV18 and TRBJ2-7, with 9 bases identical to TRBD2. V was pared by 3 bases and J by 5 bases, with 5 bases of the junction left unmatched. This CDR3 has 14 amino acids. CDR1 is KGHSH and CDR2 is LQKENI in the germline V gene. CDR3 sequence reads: CASSPGASGDEQYF. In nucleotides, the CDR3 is TGTGCCAGCTCACCGGGGGCTAGCGGGGACGAGCAGTACTTC.

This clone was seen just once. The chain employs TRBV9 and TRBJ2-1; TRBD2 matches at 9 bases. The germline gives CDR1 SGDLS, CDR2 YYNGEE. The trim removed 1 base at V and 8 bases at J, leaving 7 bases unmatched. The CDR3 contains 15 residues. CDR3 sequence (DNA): TGTGCCAGCAGCGTACTAGCGGGGTCTATTGATGAGCAGTTCTTC. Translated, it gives CASSVLAGSIDEQFF.

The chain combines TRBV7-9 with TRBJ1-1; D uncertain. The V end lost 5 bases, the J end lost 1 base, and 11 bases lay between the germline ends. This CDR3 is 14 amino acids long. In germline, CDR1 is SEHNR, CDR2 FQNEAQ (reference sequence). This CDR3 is CASSLSPRNTEAFF. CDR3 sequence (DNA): TGTGCCAGCAGCCTAAGCCCAAGGAACACTGAAGCTTTCTTT.

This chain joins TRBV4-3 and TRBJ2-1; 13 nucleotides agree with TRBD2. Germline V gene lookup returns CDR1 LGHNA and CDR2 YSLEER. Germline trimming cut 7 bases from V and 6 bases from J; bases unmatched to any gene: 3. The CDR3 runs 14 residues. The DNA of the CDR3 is TGCGCCAGCACCCGACTAGCGGGAGGCAATGAGCAGTTCTTC. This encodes CASTRLAGGNEQFF.

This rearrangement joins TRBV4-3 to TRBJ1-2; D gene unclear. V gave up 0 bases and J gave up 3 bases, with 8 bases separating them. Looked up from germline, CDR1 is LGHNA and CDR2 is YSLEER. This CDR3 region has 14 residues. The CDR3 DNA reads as TGCGCCAGCAGCCAAGAGGGCGCACACTATGGCTACACCTTC. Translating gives CASSQEGAHYGYTF.

DNA of the CDR3: TGTGCCAGCAGCACTAGGCGAACGGATTCACCCCTCCACTTT. It encodes CASSTRRTDSPLHF. J is TRBJ1-6 and V is TRBV2; no clear D. The V end lost 6 bases, the J end lost 8 bases, and 14 bases lay between the germline ends. Germline V gene sequence: CDR1 SNHLY, CDR2 FYNNEI. The CDR3 is 14 residues long. Drawing the rest from reference TRBV2 and TRBJ1-6, the complete variable domain is EPEVTQTPSHQVTQMGQEVILRCVPISNHLYFYWYRQILGQKVEFLVSFYNNEISEKSEIFDDQFSVERPDGSNFTLKIRSTKLEDSAMYFCASSTRRTDSPLHFGNGTRLTVT.

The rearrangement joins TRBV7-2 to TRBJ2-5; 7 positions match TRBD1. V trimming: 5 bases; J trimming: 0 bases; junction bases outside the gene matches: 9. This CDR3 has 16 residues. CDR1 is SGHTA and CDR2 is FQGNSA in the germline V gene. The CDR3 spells CASSLLGTAYQETQYF. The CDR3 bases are TGTGCCAGCAGCCTGCTCGGGACAGCGTACCAAGAGACCCAGTACTTC. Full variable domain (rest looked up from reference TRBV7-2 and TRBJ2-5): GAGVSQSPSNKVTEKGKDVELRCDPISGHTALYWYRQSLGQGLEFLIYFQGNSAPDKSGLPSDRFSAERTGGSVSTLTIQRTQQEDSAVYLCASSLLGTAYQETQYFGPGTRLLVL.

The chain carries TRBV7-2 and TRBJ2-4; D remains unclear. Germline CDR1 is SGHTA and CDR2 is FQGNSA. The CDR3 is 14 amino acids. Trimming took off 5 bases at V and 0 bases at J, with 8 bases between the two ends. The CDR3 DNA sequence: TGTGCCAGCAGCCAGTATATAGCCAAAAACATTCAGTACTTC. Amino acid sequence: CASSQYIAKNIQYF.

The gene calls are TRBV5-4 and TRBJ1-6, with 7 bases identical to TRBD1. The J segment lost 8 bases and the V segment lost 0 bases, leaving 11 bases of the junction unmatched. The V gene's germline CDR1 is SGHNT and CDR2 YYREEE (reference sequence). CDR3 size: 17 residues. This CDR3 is CASSLAPDRASYSPLHF. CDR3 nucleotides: TGTGCCAGCAGCTTGGCCCCAGACAGGGCAAGCTATTCACCCCTCCACTTT.

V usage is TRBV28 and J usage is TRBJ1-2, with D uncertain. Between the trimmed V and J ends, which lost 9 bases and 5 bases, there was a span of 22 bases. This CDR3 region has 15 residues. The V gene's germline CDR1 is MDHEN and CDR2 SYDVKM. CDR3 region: CASGSSGGILYGYTF. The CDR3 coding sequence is TGTGCCAGTGGAAGTTCAGGCGGCATTCTATATGGCTACACCTTC.

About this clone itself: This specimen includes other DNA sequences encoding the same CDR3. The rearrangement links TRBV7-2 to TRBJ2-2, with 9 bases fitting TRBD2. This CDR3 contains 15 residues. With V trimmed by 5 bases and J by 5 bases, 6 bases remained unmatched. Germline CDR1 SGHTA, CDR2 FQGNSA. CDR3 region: CASSQAGGWTGELFF. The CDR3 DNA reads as TGTGCCAGCAGCCAAGCGGGAGGATGGACCGGGGAGCTGTTTTTT.

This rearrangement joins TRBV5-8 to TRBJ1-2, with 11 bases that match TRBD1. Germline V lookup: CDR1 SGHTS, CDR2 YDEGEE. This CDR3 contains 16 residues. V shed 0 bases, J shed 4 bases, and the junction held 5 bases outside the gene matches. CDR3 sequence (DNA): TGTGCCAGCAGCTTGGCCTGGGGACAGGGGGGCTATGGCTACACCTTC. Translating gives CASSLAWGQGGYGYTF.

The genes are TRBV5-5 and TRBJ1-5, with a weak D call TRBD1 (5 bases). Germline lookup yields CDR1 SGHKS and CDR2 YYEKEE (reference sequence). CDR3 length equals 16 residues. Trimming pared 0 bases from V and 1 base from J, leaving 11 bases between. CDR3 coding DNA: TGTGCCAGCAGCTTGGCCAGTCAGGGAAGCAATCAGCCCCAGCATTTT. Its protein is CASSLASQGSNQPQHF. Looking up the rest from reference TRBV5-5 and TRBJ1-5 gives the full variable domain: DAGVTQSPTHLIKTRGQQVTLRCSPISGHKSVSWYQQVLGQGPQFIFQYYEKEERGRGNFPDRFSARQFPNYSSELNVNALLLGDSALYLCASSLASQGSNQPQHFGDGTRLSIL.